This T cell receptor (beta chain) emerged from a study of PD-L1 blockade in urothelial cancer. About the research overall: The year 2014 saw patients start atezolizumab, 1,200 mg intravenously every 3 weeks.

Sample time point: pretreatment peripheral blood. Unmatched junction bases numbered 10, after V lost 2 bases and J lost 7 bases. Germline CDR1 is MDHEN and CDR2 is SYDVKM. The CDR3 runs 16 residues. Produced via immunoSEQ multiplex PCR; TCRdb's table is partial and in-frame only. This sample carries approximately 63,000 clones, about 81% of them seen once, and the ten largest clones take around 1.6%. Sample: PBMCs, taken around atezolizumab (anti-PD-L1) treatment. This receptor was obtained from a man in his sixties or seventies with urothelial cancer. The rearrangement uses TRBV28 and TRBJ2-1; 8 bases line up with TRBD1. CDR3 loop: CASSLLQGATLNEQFF. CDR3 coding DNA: TGTGCCAGCAGTTTACTGCAGGGGGCAACATTGAATGAGCAGTTCTTC.